This record concerns one T cell receptor (beta chain) sequence. Using immunoSEQ multiplex PCR, the repertoire was profiled, and TCRdb retains in-frame clones only, with some absent. The profile covers 200,000 to 250,000 clones, with 80% appearing a single time and roughly 4.3% taken by the ten largest. Germline loops: CDR1 LNHDA, CDR2 SQIVND (reference sequence). This CDR3 comprises 16 residues. V shed 3 bases and J shed 0 bases, with 9 bases lying between them. These data come from a study of blood T cell repertoires in COVID-19. The receptor was derived from a man aged 25-45 years with acute COVID-19. This chain uses TRBV19 with TRBJ2-6; a possible D gene is TRBD1 (6 bases). What was sequenced was PBMCs or T cells enriched from blood (not recorded which). The DNA of the CDR3 is TGTGCCAGTAGTATGGGACATAGCTCTGGGGCCAACGTCCTGACTTTC. Translation gives CASSMGHSSGANVLTF.